The sequence of this TCR beta chain was determined in a study of T cell clonality in common variable immunodeficiency. Germline values: CDR1 GTSNPN, CDR2 SVGIG (reference sequence). The J segment lost 3 bases and the V segment lost 3 bases, leaving 1 base of the junction unmatched. The CDR3 is made up of 12 amino acids. Study results and limitations: Reportedly, TCR beta sequences from common variable immunodeficiency showed fewer deletions and N-nucleotide insertions.

This clone has ten or more counts. The antigen remains undetermined. The read falls 3 residues short of the CDR3 end, and the missing part is taken from the germline J gene. The method was immunoSEQ multiplex PCR; TCRdb's version includes in-frame clones alone and lacks a portion of them. Observed in the sample are under 45,000 clones, none of them singletons. This clonotype was sampled from a person between 18 and 75 years old in good health. The genes are TRBV30 and TRBJ2-7, with 8 bases identical to TRBD1. The sequencing input was peripheral blood mononuclear cells. CDR3 DNA (partial): TGTGCCTGGAGAGACAGGGGCTACGAG. Translating it yields CAWRDRGYE. The whole CDR3 is CAWRDRGYEQYF.